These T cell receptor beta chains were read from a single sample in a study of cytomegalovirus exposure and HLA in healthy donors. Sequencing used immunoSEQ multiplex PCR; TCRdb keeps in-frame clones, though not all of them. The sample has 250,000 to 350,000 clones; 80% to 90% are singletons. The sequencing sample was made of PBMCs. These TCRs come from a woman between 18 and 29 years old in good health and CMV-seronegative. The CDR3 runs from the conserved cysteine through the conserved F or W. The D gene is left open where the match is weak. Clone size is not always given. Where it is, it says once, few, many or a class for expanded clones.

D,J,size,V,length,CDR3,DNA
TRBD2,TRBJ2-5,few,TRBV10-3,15,CATQTSGGLQETQYF,TGTGCCACCCAGACTAGCGGGGGCCTCCAAGAGACCCAGTACTTC
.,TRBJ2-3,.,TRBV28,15,CASRNLYSSTDTQYF,TGTGCCAGCAGAAACCTATACTCTAGCACAGATACGCAGTATTTT
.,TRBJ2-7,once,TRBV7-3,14,CASSDYRDSYEQYF,TGTGCCAGCAGCGATTACAGGGATTCCTACGAGCAGTACTTC
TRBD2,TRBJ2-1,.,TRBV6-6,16,CASSARPGLAHNEQFF,TGTGCCAGCAGTGCGCGACCGGGACTAGCCCACAATGAGCAGTTCTTC
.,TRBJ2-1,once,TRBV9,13,CASSVDIYNEQFF,TGTGCCAGCAGCGTGGACATATACAATGAGCAGTTCTTC
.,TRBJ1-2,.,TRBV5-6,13,CASSLDRDYGYTF,TGTGCCAGCAGCTTGGACAGGGACTATGGCTACACCTTC
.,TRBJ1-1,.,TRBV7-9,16,CASSSVGRLMNTEAFF,TGTGCCAGCAGCTCCGTGGGGAGATTAATGAACACTGAAGCTTTCTTT
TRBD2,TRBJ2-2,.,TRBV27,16,CASSFFPSGTSGELFF,TGTGCCAGCAGTTTTTTTCCTAGCGGCACTAGCGGGGAGCTGTTTTTT
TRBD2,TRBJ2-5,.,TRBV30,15,CAWTPSGGALETQYF,TGTGCCTGGACCCCTAGCGGGGGGGCCCTTGAGACCCAGTACTTC
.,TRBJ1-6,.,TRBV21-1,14,CASSKEISGWPLHF,TGTGCCAGCAGCAAAGAGATCAGCGGTTGGCCCCTCCACTTT
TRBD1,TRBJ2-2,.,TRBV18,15,CASSPPQGATGELFF,TGTGCCAGCTCACCTCCCCAGGGGGCCACCGGGGAGCTGTTTTTT
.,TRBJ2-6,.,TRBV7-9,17,CSSSSPVTGSGANVLTF,TGTTCCAGCAGCTCCCCGGTCACAGGATCTGGGGCCAACGTCCTGACTTTC
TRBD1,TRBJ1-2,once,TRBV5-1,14,CASRTTGTDYGYTF,TGCGCCAGCCGAACGACAGGGACGGACTATGGCTACACCTTC
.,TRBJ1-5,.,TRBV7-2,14,CASSRNEGNQPQHF,TGTGCCAGCAGCCGGAATGAGGGCAATCAGCCCCAGCATTTT
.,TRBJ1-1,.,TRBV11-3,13,CASSLGAHTEAFF,TGTGCCAGCAGCTTGGGAGCCCACACTGAAGCTTTCTTT
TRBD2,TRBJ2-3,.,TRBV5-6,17,CASSLWLAGDVSDTQYF,TGTGCCAGCAGCTTGTGGCTAGCGGGGGACGTGTCAGATACGCAGTATTTT
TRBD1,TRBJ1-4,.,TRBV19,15,CASSIGGQVNEKLFF,TGTGCCAGTAGTATCGGGGGACAGGTTAATGAAAAACTGTTTTTT
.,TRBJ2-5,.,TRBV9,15,CASSVGGANQETQYF,TGTGCCAGCAGCGTAGGCGGGGCGAACCAAGAGACCCAGTACTTC
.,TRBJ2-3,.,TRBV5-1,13,CASSPGGTDTQYF,TGCGCCAGCAGCCCCGGTGGCACAGATACGCAGTATTTT
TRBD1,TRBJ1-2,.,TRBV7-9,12,CSSSLTADRATF,TGTTCCAGCAGCTTAACGGCCGACAGGGCTACCTTC
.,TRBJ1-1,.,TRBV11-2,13,CASSLRAGVEAFF,TGTGCCAGCAGCTTAAGGGCCGGGGTCGAAGCTTTCTTT
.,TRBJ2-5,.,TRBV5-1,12,CASSPPGETQYF,TGCGCCAGCAGCCCACCCGGAGAGACCCAGTACTTC
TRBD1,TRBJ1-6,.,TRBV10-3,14,CATRQGLYNSPLHF,TGTGCCACCCGACAGGGACTTTATAATTCACCCCTCCACTTT
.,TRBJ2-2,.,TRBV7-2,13,CASSPTGPGELFF,TGTGCCAGCAGCCCAACAGGGCCCGGGGAGCTGTTTTTT
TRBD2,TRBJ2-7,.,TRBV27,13,CASGSGDSYEQYF,TGTGCCAGTGGTAGCGGGGATTCCTACGAGCAGTACTTC
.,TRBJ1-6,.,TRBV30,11,CAWKLNSPLHF,TGTGCCTGGAAGCTGAATTCACCCCTCCACTTT
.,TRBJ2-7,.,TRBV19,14,CASSTQTGGYEQYF,TGTGCCAGTAGTACCCAGACAGGCGGCTACGAGCAGTACTTC
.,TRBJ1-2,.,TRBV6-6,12,CASISGNYGYTF,TGTGCCAGCATTAGCGGGAACTATGGCTACACCTTC
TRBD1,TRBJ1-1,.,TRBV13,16,CASSQRDRGLDTEAFF,TGTGCCAGCAGCCAAAGGGACAGGGGGTTGGACACTGAAGCTTTCTTT
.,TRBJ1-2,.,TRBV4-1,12,CASSHRSEGYTF,TGCGCCAGCAGCCACCGATCTGAGGGCTACACCTTC
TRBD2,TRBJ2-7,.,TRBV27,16,CASSGGDGKSSYEQYF,TGTGCCAGCAGTGGGGGGGATGGCAAGAGCTCCTACGAGCAGTACTTC
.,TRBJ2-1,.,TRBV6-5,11,CASINGGEQFF,TGTGCCAGCATAAATGGGGGGGAGCAGTTCTTC
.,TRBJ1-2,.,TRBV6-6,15,CASSYGGGRGYGYTF,TGTGCCAGCAGTTACGGGGGAGGGCGAGGCTATGGCTACACCTTC
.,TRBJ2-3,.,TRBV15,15,CATSRDRGEADTQYF,TGTGCCACCAGCAGAGACCGCGGGGAGGCAGATACGCAGTATTTT
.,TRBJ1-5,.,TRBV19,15,CASSISGASNQPQHF,TGTGCCAGTAGTATTTCAGGGGCGAGCAATCAGCCCCAGCATTTT
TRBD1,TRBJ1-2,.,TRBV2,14,CASSEDRVDYGYTF,TGTGCCAGCAGCGAAGACAGGGTTGACTATGGCTACACCTTC
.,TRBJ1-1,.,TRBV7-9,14,CASSLQGMNTEAFF,TGTGCCAGCAGCTTACAGGGGATGAACACTGAAGCTTTCTTT
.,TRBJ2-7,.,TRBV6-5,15,CASSYSSAGSYEQYF,TGTGCCAGCAGTTACTCATCCGCAGGGTCCTACGAGCAGTACTTC
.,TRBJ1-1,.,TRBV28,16,CASSYPGFSVNTEAFF,TGTGCCAGCAGTTACCCAGGCTTTTCCGTTAACACTGAAGCTTTCTTT
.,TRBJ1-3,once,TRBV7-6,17,CASSPRTRTGSGNTIYF,TGTGCCAGCAGCCCTCGGACTCGGACGGGCTCTGGAAACACCATATATTTT
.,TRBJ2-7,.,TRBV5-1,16,CASSLAPEVSSYEQYF,TGCGCCAGCAGCTTGGCCCCCGAGGTTAGCTCCTACGAGCAGTACTTC
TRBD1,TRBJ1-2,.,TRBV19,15,CASSGTGGLGYGYTF,TGTGCCAGTAGCGGGACAGGGGGGCTAGGGTATGGCTACACCTTC
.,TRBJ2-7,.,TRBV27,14,CASSPDSGSYEQYF,TGTGCCAGCAGTCCAGACAGCGGGTCCTACGAGCAGTACTTC
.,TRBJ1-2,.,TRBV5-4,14,CASTLYGAAGGYTF,TGTGCCAGCACCTTGTACGGGGCCGCGGGGGGCTACACCTTC
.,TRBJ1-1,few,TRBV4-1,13,CASSQDNRVEAFF,TGCGCCAGCAGCCAAGATAACCGCGTAGAAGCTTTCTTT
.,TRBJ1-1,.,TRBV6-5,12,CASTNLGSVAFF,TGTGCCAGCACCAACCTTGGGAGCGTTGCTTTCTTT
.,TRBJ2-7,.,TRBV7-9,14,CSSSLMTDSYEQYF,TGTTCCAGCAGCTTAATGACAGATTCCTACGAGCAGTACTTC
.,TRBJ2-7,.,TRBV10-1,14,CASSRNGNSYEQYF,TGCGCCAGCAGCAGGAACGGGAATAGCTACGAGCAGTACTTC
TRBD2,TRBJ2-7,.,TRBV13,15,CASSLGAGVGYEQYF,TGTGCCAGCAGCTTAGGTGCGGGGGTTGGCTACGAGCAGTACTTC
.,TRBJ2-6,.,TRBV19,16,CASSIDTGSGANVLTF,TGTGCCAGTAGTATAGATACAGGCTCTGGGGCCAACGTCCTGACTTTC
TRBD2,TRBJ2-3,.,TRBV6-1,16,CASSGGGGFSTDTQYF,TGTGCCAGCAGTGGCGGGGGGGGCTTTAGCACAGATACGCAGTATTTT